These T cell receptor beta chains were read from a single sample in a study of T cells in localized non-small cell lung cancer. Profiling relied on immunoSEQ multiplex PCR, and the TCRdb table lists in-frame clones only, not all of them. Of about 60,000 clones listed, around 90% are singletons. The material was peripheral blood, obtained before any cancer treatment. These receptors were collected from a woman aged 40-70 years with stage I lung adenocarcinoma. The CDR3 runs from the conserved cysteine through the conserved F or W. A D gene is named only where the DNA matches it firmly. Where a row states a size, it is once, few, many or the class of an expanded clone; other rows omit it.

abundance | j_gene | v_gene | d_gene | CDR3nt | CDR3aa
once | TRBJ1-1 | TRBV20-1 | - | TGCAGTGCCCGGTGGGGGACTGAAGCTTTCTTT | CSARWGTEAFF
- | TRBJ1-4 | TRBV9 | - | TGTGCCAGCAGCTCCCGGGGGCAGTTAGGGGAAAAACTGTTTTTT | CASSSRGQLGEKLFF
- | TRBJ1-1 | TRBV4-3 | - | TGCGCCAGCAGCCAATCCGCGCTGGGATGGGGGAACACTGAAGCTTTCTTT | CASSQSALGWGNTEAFF
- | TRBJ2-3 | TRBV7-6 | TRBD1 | TGTGCCAGCAGCTTAATGCAGGGGGTTTCAGATACGCAGTATTTT | CASSLMQGVSDTQYF
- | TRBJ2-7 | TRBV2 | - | TGTGCCAGCAGCCTAACAGGTACCTACGAGCAGTACTTC | CASSLTGTYEQYF
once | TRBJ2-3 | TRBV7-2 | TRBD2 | TGTGCCAGCCTCTGGTCGGCGGGAGTTGGCACAGATACGCAGTATTTT | CASLWSAGVGTDTQYF
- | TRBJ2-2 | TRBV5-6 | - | TGTGCCAGCAGCTACACTGACACCGGGGAGCTGTTTTTT | CASSYTDTGELFF
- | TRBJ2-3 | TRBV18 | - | TGTGCCAGCTCACCACAAGGGGCAGCCACAGATACGCAGTATTTT | CASSPQGAATDTQYF
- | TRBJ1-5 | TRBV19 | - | TGTGCCAGTAGTATTCTGATCAGGGCAAATCAGCCCCAGCATTTT | CASSILIRANQPQHF
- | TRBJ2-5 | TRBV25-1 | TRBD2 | TGTGCCAGCAGCATGGGGGGGTACGGCGAGACCCAGTACTTC | CASSMGGYGETQYF
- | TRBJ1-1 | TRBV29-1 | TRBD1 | TGCAGCGTTGGGACAGGAACCAACACTGAAGCTTTCTTT | CSVGTGTNTEAFF
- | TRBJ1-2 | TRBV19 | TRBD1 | TGTGCCAGTAAGGGTGGAGGGGGCCCTTCTGGCTACACCTTC | CASKGGGGPSGYTF
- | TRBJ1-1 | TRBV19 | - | TGTGCCAGTAGTATAGATGGGAACACTGAAGCTTTCTTT | CASSIDGNTEAFF
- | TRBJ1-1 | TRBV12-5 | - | TGTGCTAGTGGCATCTCGAACACTGAAGCTTTCTTT | CASGISNTEAFF
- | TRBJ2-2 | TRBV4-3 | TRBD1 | TGCGCCAGCAGCCTACCAACCGGGACAGGGAGTACCGGGGAGCTGTTTTTT | CASSLPTGTGSTGELFF
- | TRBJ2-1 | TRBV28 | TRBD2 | TGTGCCAGCAGTCCGAGGGGACTAGTCTACAATGAGCAGTTCTTC | CASSPRGLVYNEQFF
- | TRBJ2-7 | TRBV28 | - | TGTGCCAGCAGTTTGGACGGATCCTACGAGCAGTACTTC | CASSLDGSYEQYF
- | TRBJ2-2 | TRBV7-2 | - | TGTGCCAGCAGCCGGACCGCCCCCGGGGAGCTGTTTTTT | CASSRTAPGELFF
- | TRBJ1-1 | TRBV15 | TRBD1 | TGTGCCACCAGCAGGGACAGGGATCCCAAAGGCACTGAAGCTTTCTTT | CATSRDRDPKGTEAFF
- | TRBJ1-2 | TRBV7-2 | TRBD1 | TGTGCCAGCAGCCCCCGGGACAGGGATGGCTACACCTTC | CASSPRDRDGYTF
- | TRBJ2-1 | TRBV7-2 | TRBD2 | TGTGCCAGCAGCTTGTCTAGCGGGAGAGTCTCGAATGAGCAGTTCTTC | CASSLSSGRVSNEQFF
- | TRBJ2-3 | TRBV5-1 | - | TGCGCCAGCAGCTTCGGGGAGGGGGCCTCCACAGATACGCAGTATTTT | CASSFGEGASTDTQYF
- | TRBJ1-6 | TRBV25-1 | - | TGTGCCAGCAGTGTGGAAGGTCGCAATTCACCCCTCCACTTT | CASSVEGRNSPLHF
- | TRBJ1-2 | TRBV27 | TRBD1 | TGTGCCAGCAGTTCAAACAGGGGGAGTGATGGCTACACCTTC | CASSSNRGSDGYTF
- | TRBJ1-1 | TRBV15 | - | TGTGCCACCAGCAGAGAAGACACTGAAGCTTTCTTT | CATSREDTEAFF
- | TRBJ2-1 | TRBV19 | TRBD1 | TGTGCCAGTAGTAAAGAAGACAGGGTTGGGCTCGAGCAGTTCTTC | CASSKEDRVGLEQFF
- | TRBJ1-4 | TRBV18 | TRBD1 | TGTGCCAGCTCACCACCCCCAGGGGGTGACGAAAAACTGTTTTTT | CASSPPPGGDEKLFF
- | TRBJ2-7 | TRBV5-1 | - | TGCGCCAGCAGGAATCCTGCAGGGTACGAGCAGTACTTC | CASRNPAGYEQYF
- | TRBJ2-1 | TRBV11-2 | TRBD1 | TGTGCCAGCAGCTCGGACAGGGTGACCAATGAGCAGTTCTTC | CASSSDRVTNEQFF
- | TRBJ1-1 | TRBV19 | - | TGTGCCAGTACCAAAACAGGTTTTCAGACTGAAGCTTTCTTT | CASTKTGFQTEAFF